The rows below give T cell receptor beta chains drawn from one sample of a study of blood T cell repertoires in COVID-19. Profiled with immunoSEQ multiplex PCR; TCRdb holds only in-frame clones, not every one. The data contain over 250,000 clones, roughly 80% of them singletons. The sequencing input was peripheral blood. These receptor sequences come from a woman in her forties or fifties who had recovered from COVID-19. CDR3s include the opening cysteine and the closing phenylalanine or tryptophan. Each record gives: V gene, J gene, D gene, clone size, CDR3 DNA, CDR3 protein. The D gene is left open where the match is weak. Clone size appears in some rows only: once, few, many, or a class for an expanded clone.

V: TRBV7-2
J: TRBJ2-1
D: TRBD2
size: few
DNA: TGTGCCAGCAGCTTAGTGGCGGGACTAGCGAATGAGCAGTTCTTC
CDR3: CASSLVAGLANEQFF

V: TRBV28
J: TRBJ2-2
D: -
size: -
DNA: TGTGCCAGCAGCGCCGGGGTCACCGGGGAGCTGTTTTTT
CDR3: CASSAGVTGELFF

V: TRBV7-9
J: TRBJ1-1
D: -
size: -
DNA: TGTGCCAGCAGCTTTAGACAGTTTGAAGCTTTCTTT
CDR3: CASSFRQFEAFF

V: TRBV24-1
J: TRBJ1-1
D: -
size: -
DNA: TGTGCCACCAGGGACAGCGAGAACACTGAAGCTTTCTTT
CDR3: CATRDSENTEAFF

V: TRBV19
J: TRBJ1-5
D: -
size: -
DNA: TGTGCCAGTAGTATTAGCTCGGGTCAAGTCAATCAGCCCCAGCATTTT
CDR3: CASSISSGQVNQPQHF

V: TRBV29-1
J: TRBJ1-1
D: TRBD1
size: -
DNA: TGCAGCGTTGCAAGACAGGGGGCGGACACTGAAGCTTTCTTT
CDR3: CSVARQGADTEAFF

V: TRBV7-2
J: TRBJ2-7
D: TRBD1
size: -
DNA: TGTGCCAGCAGCACCATGACAGGGAGCTCCTACGAGCAGTACTTC
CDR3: CASSTMTGSSYEQYF

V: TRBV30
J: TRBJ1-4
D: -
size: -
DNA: TGTGCCTGGAGTGTACTAATTGGGACAAGGATAGGCGAAAAACTGTTTTTT
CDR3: CAWSVLIGTRIGEKLFF

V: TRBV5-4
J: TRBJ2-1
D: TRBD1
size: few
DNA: TGTGCCAGCAGCTCCGGACAGGCGATATACAATGAGCAGTTCTTC
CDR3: CASSSGQAIYNEQFF

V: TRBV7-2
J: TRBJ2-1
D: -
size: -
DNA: TGTGCCAGCAGCTTAGGCCCGGGTGAGCAGTTCTTC
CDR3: CASSLGPGEQFF

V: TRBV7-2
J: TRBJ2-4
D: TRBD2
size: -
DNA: TGTGCCAGCAGCTTAGTCGTACTAGCGGGGCTAGCCAAAAACATTCAGTACTTC
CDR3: CASSLVVLAGLAKNIQYF

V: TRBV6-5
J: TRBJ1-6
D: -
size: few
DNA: TGTGCCAGCAGTCCCCATGCTTGGGGCGACTCACCCCTCCACTTT
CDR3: CASSPHAWGDSPLHF

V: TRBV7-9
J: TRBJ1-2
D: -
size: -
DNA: TGTGCCAGCACCATCCCACAGGGTAGGGAGTCCTATGGCTACACCTTC
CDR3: CASTIPQGRESYGYTF

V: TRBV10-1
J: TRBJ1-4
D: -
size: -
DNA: TGCGCCAGCCATAGCAGAATTTTTAATGAAAAACTGTTTTTT
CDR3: CASHSRIFNEKLFF

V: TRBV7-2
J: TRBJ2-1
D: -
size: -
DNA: TGTGCCAGCAGCTTAGGGTCAGCCCCGGGGTGGGGTGAGCAGTTCTTC
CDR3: CASSLGSAPGWGEQFF